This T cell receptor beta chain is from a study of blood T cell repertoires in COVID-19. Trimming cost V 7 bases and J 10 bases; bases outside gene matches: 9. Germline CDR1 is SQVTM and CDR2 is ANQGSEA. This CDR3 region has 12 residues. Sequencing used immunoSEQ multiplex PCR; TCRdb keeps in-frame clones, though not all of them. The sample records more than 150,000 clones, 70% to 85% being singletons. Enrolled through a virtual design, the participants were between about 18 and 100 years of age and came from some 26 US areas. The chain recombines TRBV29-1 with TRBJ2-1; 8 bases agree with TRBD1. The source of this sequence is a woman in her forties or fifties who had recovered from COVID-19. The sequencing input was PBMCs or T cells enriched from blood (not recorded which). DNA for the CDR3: TGCAGCGGTAGTCGACAGGGGTGGGAGCAGTTCTTC. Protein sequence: CSGSRQGWEQFF.